This T cell receptor (beta chain) was found in a study of blood T cell repertoires in COVID-19. Turning to the study itself: Researchers got acute and convalescent COVID-19 samples from the United States, Italy and Spain. T cells, B-cell-depleted T cells, or PBMCs supplied cDNA or gDNA.

Germline CDR1 is SGHVS and CDR2 is FQNEAQ. The length of the CDR3 is 12 residues. Trimming cost V 4 bases and J 5 bases, with 9 bases left between them. Study processing details: Estimation of nucleated cell counts relied on the amplification of reference gene primers. Here immunoSEQ multiplex PCR was the method, and the copy in TCRdb shows in-frame clones only, minus some. V and J calls plus clone size are reproduced from that table; the DNA served to infer D and trimming. The table lists 200,000 to 250,000 clones, 85% to 90% of them singletons. The gene calls are TRBV7-8 and TRBJ2-7; D gene ambiguous. Sequencing used peripheral blood. The receptor comes from a man over 45 with acute or convalescent COVID-19. The CDR3 DNA sequence: TGTGCCAGCAGCTCGCGTACCCACGAGCAGTACTTC. It specifies CASSSRTHEQYF.